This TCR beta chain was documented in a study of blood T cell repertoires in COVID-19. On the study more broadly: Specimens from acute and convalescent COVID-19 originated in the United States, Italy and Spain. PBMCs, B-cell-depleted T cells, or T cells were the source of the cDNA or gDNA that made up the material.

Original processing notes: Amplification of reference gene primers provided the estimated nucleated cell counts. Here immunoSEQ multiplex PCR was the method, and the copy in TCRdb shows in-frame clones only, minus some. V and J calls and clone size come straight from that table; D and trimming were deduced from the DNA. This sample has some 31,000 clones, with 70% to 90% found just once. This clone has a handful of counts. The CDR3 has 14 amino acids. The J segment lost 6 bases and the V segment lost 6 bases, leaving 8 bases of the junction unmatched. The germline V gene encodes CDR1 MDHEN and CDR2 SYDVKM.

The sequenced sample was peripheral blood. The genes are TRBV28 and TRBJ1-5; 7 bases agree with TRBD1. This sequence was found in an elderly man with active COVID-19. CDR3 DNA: TGTGCCAGCAGATACATAGACAGGGTTCAGCCCCAGCATTTT. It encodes CASRYIDRVQPQHF.